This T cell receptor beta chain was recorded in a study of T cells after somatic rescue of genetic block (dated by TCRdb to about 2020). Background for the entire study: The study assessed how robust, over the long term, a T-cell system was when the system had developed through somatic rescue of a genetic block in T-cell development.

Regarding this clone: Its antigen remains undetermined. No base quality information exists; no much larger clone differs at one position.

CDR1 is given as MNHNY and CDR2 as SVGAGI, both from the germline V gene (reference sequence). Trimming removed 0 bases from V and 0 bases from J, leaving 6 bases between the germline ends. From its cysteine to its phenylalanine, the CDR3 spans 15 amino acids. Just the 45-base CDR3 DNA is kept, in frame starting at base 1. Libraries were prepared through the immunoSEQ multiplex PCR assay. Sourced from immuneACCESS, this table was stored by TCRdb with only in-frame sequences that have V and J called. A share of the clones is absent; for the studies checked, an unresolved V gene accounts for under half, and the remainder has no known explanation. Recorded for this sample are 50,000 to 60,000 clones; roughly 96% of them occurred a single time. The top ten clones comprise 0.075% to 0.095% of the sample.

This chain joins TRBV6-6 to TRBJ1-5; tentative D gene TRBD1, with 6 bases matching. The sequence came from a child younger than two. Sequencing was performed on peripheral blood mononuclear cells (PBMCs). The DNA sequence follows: TGTGCCAGCAGTTACTCGGGACATAGCAATCAGCCCCAGCATTTT. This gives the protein CASSYSGHSNQPQHF.